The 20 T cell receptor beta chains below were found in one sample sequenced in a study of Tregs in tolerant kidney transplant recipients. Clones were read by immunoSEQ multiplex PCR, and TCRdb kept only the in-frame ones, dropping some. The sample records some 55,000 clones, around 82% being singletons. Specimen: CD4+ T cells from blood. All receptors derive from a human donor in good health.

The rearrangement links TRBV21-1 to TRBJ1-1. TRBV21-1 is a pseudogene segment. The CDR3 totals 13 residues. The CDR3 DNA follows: TGTGCCAGCAGCAAGATCCAGAACACTGAAGCTTTCTTT. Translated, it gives CASSKIQNTEAFF.

In DNA form, the CDR3 reads TGTGCCAGCTCACCAGGGTGGGGCAATCAGCCCCAGCATTTT. Its translation: CASSPGWGNQPQHF. The chain joins TRBV18 to TRBJ1-5, with unresolved D. CDR1 and CDR2 (germline): KGHSH, LQKENI. The CDR3 loop spans 14 amino acids. Trimming took 2 bases from V and 2 from J, leaving 7 bases between them.

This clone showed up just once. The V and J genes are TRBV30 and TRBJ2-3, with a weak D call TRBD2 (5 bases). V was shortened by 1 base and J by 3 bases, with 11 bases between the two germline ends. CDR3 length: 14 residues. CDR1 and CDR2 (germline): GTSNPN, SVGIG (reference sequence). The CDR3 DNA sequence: TGTGCCTGGAGTGGCAAACTAGAAACAGATACGCAGTATTTT. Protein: CAWSGKLETDTQYF.

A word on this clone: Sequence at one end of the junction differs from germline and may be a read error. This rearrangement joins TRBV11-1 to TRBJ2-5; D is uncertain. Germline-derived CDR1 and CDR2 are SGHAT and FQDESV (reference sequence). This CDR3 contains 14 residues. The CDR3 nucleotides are TGTGCCGGCAGCTTAAGACCAACCCGAGAGACCCAGTACTTC. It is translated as CAGSLRPTRETQYF.

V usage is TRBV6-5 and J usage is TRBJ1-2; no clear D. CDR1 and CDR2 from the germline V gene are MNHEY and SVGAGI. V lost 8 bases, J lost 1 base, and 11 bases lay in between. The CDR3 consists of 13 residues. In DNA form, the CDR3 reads TGTGCCAGCGGTGACCAAGTTAACTATGGCTACACCTTC. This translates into CASGDQVNYGYTF.

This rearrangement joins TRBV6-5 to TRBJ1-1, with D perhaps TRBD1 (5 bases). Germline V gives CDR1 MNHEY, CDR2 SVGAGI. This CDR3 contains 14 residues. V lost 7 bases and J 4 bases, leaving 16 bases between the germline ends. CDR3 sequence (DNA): TGTGCCAGCAATCCGGACATGTTGGGCACTGAAGCTTTCTTT. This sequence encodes CASNPDMLGTEAFF.

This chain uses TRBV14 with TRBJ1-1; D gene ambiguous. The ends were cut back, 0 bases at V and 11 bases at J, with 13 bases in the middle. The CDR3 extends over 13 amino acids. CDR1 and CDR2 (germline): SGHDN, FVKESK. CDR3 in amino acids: CASSQDGRRMAFF. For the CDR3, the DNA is TGTGCCAGCAGCCAAGACGGGAGACGGATGGCTTTCTTT.

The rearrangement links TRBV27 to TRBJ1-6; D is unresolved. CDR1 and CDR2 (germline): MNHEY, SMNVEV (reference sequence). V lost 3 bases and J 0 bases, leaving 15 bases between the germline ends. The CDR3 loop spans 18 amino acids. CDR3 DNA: TGTGCCAGCAGTTTGAGAGGCTCCTTAAGCTCCTATAATTCACCCCTCCACTTT. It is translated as CASSLRGSLSSYNSPLHF.

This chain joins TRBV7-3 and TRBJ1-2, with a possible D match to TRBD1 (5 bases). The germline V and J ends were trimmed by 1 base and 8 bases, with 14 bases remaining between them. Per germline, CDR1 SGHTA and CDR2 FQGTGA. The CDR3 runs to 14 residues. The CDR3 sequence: CASSLKAGTGGYTF. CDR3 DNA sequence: TGTGCCAGCAGCTTAAAAGCAGGGACGGGAGGCTACACCTTC.

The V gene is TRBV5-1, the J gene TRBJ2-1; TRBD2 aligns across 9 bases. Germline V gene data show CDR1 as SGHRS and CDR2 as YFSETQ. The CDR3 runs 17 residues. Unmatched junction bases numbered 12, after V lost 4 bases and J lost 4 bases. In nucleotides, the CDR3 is TGCGCCAGCAGCCCCGTATCGGGCGGGAGGGTATACAATGAGCAGTTCTTC. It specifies CASSPVSGGRVYNEQFF.

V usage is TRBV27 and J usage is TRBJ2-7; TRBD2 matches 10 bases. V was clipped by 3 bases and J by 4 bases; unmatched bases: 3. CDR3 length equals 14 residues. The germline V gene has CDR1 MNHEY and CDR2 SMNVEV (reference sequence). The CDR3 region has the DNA TGTGCCAGCAGTTTGGCTAGCGGGAGATACGAGCAGTACTTC. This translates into CASSLASGRYEQYF.

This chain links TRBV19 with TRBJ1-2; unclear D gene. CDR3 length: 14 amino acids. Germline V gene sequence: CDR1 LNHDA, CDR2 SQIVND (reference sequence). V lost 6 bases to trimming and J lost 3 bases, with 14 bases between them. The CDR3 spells CASSGGQAHYGYTF. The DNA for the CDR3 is TGTGCCAGTAGCGGAGGGCAGGCTCACTATGGCTACACCTTC.

DNA for the CDR3: TGCGCCAGCAGCCCCCTAACCGGGGAGCTGTTTTTT. Encoded protein: CASSPLTGELFF. The rearrangement joins TRBV4-1 to TRBJ2-2, with unresolved D. This CDR3 spans 12 amino acids. The V and J ends lost 4 bases and 5 bases respectively, with 5 bases between them. The germline V gene encodes CDR1 MGHRA and CDR2 YSYEKL.

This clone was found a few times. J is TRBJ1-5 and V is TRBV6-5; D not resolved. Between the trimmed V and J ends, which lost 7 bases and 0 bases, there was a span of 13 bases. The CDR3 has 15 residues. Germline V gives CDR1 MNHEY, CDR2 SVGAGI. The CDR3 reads CASTPTRNSNQPQHF. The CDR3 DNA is TGTGCCAGCACCCCGACTCGGAATAGCAATCAGCCCCAGCATTTT.

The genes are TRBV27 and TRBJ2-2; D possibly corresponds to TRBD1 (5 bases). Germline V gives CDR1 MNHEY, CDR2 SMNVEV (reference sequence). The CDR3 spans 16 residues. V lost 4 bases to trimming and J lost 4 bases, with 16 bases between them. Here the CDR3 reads CASSSLTGLSTGELFF. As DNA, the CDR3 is TGTGCCAGCAGTTCCCTAACAGGTTTATCCACCGGGGAGCTGTTTTTT.

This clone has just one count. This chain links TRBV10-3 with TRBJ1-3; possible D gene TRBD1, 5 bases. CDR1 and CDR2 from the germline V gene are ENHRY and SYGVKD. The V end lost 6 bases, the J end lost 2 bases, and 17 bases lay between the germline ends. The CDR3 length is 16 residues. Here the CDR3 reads CAISPAGGSTGNTIYF. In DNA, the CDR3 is TGTGCCATCAGCCCGGCCGGGGGGTCAACTGGAAACACCATATATTTT.

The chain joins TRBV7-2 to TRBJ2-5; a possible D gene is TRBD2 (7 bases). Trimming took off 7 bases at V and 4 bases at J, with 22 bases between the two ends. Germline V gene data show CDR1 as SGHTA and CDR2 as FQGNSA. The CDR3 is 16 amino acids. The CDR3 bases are TGTGCCAGCATCACGGGGGCGGGAGAGGGGTTAGAGACCCAGTACTTC. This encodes CASITGAGEGLETQYF.

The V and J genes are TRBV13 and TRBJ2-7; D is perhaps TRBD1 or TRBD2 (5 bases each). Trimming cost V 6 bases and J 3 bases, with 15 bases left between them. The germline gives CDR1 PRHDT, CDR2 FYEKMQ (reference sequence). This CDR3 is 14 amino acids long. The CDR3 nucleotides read TGTGCCAGCAGTCCCGGGGCGGTCTACTACGAGCAGTACTTC. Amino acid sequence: CASSPGAVYYEQYF.

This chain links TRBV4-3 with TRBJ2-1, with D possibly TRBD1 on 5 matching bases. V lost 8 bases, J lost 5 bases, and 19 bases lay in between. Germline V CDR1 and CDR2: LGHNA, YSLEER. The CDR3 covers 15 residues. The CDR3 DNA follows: TGCGCCAGCTCCCGAATTAAGGACAAGCACAATGAGCAGTTCTTC. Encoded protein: CASSRIKDKHNEQFF.

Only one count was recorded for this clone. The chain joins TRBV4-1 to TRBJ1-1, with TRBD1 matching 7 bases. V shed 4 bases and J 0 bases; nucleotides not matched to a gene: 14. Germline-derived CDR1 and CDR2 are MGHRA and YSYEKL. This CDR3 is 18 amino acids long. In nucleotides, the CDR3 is TGCGCCAGCAGCCTTGGTGTCAACCCGGGACAGTTGAACACTGAAGCTTTCTTT. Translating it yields CASSLGVNPGQLNTEAFF.